This T cell receptor (beta chain) came from a study of blood T cell repertoires in COVID-19. The assay was immunoSEQ multiplex PCR, and TCRdb's table has in-frame clones only and misses some. Here the sample spans tens of thousands of clones, more than 85% being singletons. Looked up from germline, CDR1 is KGHSH and CDR2 is LQKENI. Trimming took 2 bases from V and 6 from J, leaving 16 bases between them. The CDR3 has 15 amino acids. This clonotype was obtained from a woman older than 75 with acute or convalescent COVID-19. This chain uses TRBV18 with TRBJ1-1; a weak D match, TRBD1 (6 bases). Material for sequencing was peripheral blood. The CDR3 reads CASSPLARGLSEAFF. The CDR3 DNA follows: TGTGCCAGCTCACCATTGGCCAGGGGATTATCTGAAGCTTTCTTT.